These T cell receptor beta chains were read from a single sample in a study of T cells after yellow fever vaccination. MiXCR was run by TCRdb on the 5' RACE reads, yielding one entry per CDR3 protein. The sample lists a few hundred thousand distinct CDR3 sequences, 11% occurring once. The sample here was PBMCs, taken on the day of the first yellow fever vaccination. The receptor source for this set is a man in his late teens or twenties who received the YFV17D yellow fever vaccine. CDR3s include the opening cysteine and the closing phenylalanine or tryptophan. Fields, in order: CDR3 DNA, CDR3 protein, V gene, clone size, J gene, D gene. A D gene is named only where the DNA matches it firmly. Part of the rows lack a size; the others show once, few, many or a class for expanded clones.

cdr3_nt: TGCAGTGCTAGAGGTCTAGCGGGGGGCCTAGAGACCCAGTACTTC
cdr3_aa: CSARGLAGGLETQYF
v_call: TRBV20-1
clone_size: NA
j_call: TRBJ2-5
d_call: TRBD2

cdr3_nt: TGTGCCAGCAGCGGCGACAGGTCCTCAGGGGATACGCAGTATTTT
cdr3_aa: CASSGDRSSGDTQYF
v_call: TRBV12-3/TRBV12-4
clone_size: NA
j_call: TRBJ2-3
d_call: NA

cdr3_nt: TGTGCCAGCAGTGCCCAAGATGTAGTGGGGGGCTACACCTTC
cdr3_aa: CASSAQDVVGGYTF
v_call: TRBV6-1
clone_size: NA
j_call: TRBJ1-2
d_call: NA

cdr3_nt: TGCGCCAGCAGCTTGCAGGGTTGGAATTCACCCCTCCACTTT
cdr3_aa: CASSLQGWNSPLHF
v_call: TRBV5-1
clone_size: NA
j_call: TRBJ1-6
d_call: NA

cdr3_nt: TGTGCCTGGAGTGTCGGGGGCGATGAGCAGTTCTTC
cdr3_aa: CAWSVGGDEQFF
v_call: TRBV30
clone_size: NA
j_call: TRBJ2-1
d_call: NA

cdr3_nt: TGTGCCAGCGAGGACAGCACTAATGAAAAACTGTTTTTT
cdr3_aa: CASEDSTNEKLFF
v_call: TRBV6-6
clone_size: NA
j_call: TRBJ1-4
d_call: NA

cdr3_nt: TGCGCCAGCAGCGACAGAAGGGGACGGGAAAAGGTCTGGGAAAAGGTCTACGAGCAGTACTTC
cdr3_aa: CASSDRRGREKVWEKVYEQYF
v_call: TRBV5-1
clone_size: NA
j_call: TRBJ2-7
d_call: NA

cdr3_nt: TGCAGTGCTTTAAACCGGGACACCCAAGCCTACGAGCAGTACTTC
cdr3_aa: CSALNRDTQAYEQYF
v_call: TRBV20-1
clone_size: NA
j_call: TRBJ2-7
d_call: NA

cdr3_nt: TGTGGCCTGAGCACAGATACGCAGTATTTT
cdr3_aa: CGLSTDTQYF
v_call: TRBV6-1
clone_size: many
j_call: TRBJ2-3
d_call: NA

cdr3_nt: TGCAGTGCTGGGACTAGCGGGGGGATCCAAGAGACCCAGTACTTC
cdr3_aa: CSAGTSGGIQETQYF
v_call: TRBV20-1
clone_size: NA
j_call: TRBJ2-5
d_call: TRBD2

cdr3_nt: TGTGCCAGCAGTTACGCTGAGCTAGCGGCCGGCGGGGAGCTGTTTTTT
cdr3_aa: CASSYAELAAGGELFF
v_call: TRBV6-5
clone_size: few
j_call: TRBJ2-2
d_call: TRBD2

cdr3_nt: TGTGCCACCAGTGAACACAGGAACACTGAAGCTTTCTTT
cdr3_aa: CATSEHRNTEAFF
v_call: TRBV24-1
clone_size: NA
j_call: TRBJ1-1
d_call: NA